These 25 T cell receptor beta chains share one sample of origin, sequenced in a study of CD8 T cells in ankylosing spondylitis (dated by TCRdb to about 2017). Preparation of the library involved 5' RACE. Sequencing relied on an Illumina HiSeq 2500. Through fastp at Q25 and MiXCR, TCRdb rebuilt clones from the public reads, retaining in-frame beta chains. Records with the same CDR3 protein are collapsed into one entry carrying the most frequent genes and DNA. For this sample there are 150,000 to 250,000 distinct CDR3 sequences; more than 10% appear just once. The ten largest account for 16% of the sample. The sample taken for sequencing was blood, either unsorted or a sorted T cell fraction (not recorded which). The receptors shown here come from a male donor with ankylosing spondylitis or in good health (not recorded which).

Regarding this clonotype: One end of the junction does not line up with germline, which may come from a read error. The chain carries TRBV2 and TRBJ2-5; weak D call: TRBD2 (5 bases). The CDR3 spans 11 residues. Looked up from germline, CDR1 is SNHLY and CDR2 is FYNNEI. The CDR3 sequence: CASKEVGPADF. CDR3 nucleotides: TGTGCCAGCAAAGAGGTGGGCCCAGCGGACTTC. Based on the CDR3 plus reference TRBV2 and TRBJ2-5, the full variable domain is EPEVTQTPSHQVTQMGQEVILRCVPISNHLYFYWYRQILGQKVEFLVSFYNNEISEKSEIFDDQFSVERPDGSNFTLKIRSTKLEDSAMYFCASKEVGPADFGPGTRLLVL.

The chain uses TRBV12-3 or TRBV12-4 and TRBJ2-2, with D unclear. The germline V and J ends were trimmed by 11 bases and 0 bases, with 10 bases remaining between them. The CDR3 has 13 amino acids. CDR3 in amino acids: CAGATSNTGELFF. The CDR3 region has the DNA TGTGCCGGAGCGACTTCGAACACCGGGGAGCTGTTTTTT.

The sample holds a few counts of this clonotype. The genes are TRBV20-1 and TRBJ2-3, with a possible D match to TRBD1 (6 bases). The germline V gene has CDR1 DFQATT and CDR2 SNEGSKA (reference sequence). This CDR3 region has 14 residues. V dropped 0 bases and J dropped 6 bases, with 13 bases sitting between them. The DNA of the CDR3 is TGCAGTGCTAGAGATCGCAGGGGCGCGGATACGCAGTATTTT. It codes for CSARDRRGADTQYF.

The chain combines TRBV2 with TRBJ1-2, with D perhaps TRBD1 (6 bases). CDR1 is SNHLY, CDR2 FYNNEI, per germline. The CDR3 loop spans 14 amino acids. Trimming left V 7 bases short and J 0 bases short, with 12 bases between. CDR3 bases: TGTGCCAGCAAAGGGGGTGATACTAACTATGGCTACACCTTC. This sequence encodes CASKGGDTNYGYTF.

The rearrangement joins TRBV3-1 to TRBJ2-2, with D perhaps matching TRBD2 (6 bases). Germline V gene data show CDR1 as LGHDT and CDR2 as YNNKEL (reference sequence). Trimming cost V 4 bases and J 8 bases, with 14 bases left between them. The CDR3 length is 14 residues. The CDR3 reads CASSPGHSGGELFF. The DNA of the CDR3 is TGTGCCAGCAGCCCCGGCCACAGCGGGGGGGAGCTGTTTTTT.

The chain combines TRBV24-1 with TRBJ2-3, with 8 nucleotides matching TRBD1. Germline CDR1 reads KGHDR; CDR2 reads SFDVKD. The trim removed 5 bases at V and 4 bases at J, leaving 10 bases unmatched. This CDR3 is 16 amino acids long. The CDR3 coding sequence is TGTGCCACCAGTGGTCTCCGGGACAGGTTGTCAGATACGCAGTATTTT. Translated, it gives CATSGLRDRLSDTQYF.

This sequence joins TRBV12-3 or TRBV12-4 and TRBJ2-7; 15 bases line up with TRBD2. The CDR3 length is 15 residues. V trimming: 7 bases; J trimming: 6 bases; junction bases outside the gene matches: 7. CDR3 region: CASTQGLAGGREQYF. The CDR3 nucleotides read TGTGCCAGCACCCAGGGACTAGCGGGAGGTCGCGAGCAGTACTTC.

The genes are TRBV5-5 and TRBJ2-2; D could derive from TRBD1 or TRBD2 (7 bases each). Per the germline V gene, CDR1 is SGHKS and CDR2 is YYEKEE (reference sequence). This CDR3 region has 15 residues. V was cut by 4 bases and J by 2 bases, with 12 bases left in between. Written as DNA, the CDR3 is TGTGCCAGCAGCGCGGGGGACAGAAACACCGGGGAGCTGTTTTTT. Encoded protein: CASSAGDRNTGELFF.

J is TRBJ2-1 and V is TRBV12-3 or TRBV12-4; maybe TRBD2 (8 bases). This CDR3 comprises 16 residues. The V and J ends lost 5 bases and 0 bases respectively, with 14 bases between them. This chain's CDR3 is CASSPGGLDSYNEQFF. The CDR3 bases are TGTGCCAGCAGTCCAGGGGGACTAGACTCCTACAATGAGCAGTTCTTC.

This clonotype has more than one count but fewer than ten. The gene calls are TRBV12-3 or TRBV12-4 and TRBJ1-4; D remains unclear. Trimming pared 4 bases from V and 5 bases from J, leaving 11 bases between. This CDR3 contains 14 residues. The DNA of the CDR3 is TGTGCCAGCAGTTCGGACCCCCCAAATGAAAAACTGTTTTTT. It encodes CASSSDPPNEKLFF.

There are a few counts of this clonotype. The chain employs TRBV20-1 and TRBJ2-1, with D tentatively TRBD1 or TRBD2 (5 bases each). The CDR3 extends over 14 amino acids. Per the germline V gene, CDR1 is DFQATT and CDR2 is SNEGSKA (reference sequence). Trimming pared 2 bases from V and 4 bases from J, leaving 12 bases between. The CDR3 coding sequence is TGCAGTGCTAGACACGGGGACCTTTACAATGAGCAGTTCTTC. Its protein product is CSARHGDLYNEQFF.

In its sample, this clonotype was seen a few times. This CDR3 reads CASSPIAGETYEQYF. For the CDR3, the DNA is TGTGCCAGCAGCCCCATAGCGGGTGAAACCTACGAGCAGTACTTC. The V gene is TRBV4-2, the J gene TRBJ2-7; 7 bases are shared with TRBD2. V was pared by 4 bases and J by 2 bases, with 8 bases of the junction left unmatched. CDR1 is LGHNA and CDR2 is YNFKEQ in the germline V gene. The CDR3 spans 15 residues.

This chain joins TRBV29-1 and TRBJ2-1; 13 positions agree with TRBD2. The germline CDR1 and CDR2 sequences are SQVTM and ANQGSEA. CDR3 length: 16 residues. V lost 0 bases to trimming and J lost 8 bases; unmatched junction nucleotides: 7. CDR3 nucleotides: TGCAGCGTTGAAGATCCCCGACTAGCGGGAGGCTATGAGCAGTTCTTC. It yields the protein CSVEDPRLAGGYEQFF.

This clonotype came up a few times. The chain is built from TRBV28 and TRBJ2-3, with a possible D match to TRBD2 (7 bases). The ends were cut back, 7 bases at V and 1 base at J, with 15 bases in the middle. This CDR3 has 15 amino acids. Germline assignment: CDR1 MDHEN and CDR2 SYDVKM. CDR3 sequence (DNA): TGTGCCAGCACCCAAGGGGAGGGGGGCACAGATACGCAGTATTTT. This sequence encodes CASTQGEGGTDTQYF.

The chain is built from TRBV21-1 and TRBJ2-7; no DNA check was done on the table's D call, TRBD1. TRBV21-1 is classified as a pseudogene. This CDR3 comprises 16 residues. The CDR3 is CASSGRTSGGIYEQYF. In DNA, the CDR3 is TGTGCCAGCAGCGGGCGAACCTCGGGGGGAATCTACGAGCAGTACTTC.

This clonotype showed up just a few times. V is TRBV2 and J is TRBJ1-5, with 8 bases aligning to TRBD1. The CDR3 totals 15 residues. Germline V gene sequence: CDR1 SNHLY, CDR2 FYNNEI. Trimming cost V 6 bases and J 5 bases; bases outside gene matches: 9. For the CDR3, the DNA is TGTGCCAGCAGCTTAGGACAGGGCTTCGATCAGCCCCAGCATTTT. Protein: CASSLGQGFDQPQHF.

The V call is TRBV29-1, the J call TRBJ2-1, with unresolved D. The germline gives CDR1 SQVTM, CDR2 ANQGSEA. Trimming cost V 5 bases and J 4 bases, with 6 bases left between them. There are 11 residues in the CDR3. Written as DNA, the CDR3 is TGCAGCGTTCCAGCGTACAATGAGCAGTTCTTC. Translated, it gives CSVPAYNEQFF.

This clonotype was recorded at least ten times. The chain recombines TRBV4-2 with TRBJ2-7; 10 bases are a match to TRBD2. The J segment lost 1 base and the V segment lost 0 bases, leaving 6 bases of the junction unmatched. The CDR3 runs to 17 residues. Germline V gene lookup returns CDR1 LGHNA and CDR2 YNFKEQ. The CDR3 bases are TGTGCCAGCAGCCAAGAATCAACTAGCGGGGCGTCCTACGAGCAGTACTTC. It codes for CASSQESTSGASYEQYF.

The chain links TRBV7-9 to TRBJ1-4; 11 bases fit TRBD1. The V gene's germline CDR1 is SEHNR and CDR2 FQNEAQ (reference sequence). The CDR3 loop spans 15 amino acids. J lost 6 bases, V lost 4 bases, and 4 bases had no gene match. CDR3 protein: CASSSPDRGHEKLFF. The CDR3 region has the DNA TGTGCCAGCAGCTCCCCGGACAGGGGGCATGAAAAACTGTTTTTT.

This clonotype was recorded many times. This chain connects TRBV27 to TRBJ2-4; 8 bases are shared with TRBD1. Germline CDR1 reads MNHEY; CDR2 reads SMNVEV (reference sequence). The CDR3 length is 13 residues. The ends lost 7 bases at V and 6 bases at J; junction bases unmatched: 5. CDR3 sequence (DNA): TGTGCCAGCAAGGGGGACAGGCTAAACATTCAGTACTTC. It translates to CASKGDRLNIQYF.

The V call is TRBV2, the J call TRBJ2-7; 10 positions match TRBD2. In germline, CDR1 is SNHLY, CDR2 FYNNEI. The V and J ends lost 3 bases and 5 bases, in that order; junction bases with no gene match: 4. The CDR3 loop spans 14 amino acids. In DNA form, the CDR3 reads TGTGCCAGCAGTGACACTAGCGGGGTCCACGAGCAGTACTTC. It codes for CASSDTSGVHEQYF.

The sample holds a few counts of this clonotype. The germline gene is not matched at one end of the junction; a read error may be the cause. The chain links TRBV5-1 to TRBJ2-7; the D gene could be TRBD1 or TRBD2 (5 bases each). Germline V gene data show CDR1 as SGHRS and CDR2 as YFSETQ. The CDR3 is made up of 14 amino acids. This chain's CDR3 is CASSHGTPIYAQYF. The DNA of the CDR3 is TGCGCCAGCAGCCACGGGACGCCCATCTACGCGCAGTACTTC. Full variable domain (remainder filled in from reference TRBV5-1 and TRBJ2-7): KAGVTQTPRYLIKTRGQQVTLSCSPISGHRSVSWYQQTPGQGLQFLFEYFSETQRNKGNFPGRFSGRQFSNSRSEMNVSTLELGDSALYLCASSHGTPIYAQYFGPGTRLTVT.

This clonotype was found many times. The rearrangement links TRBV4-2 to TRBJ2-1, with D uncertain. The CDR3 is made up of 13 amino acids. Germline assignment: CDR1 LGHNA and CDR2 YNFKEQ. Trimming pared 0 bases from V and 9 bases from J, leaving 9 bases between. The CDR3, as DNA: TGTGCCAGCAGCCAAGAACGCTCTGGTGAGCAGTTCTTC. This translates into CASSQERSGEQFF.

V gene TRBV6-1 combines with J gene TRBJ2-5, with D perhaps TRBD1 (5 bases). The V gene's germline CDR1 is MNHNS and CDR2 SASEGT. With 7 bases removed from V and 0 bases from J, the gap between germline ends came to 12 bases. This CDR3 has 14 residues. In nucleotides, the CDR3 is TGTGCCAGCATAAAAGGGGCAGACCAAGAGACCCAGTACTTC. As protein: CASIKGADQETQYF.

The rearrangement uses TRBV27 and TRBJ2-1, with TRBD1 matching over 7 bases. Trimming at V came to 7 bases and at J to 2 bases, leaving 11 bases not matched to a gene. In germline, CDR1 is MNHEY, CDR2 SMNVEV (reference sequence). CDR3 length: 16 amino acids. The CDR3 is CASTLRGGTAYNEQFF. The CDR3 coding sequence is TGTGCCAGCACCCTTAGGGGTGGGACAGCCTACAATGAGCAGTTCTTC.